These 21 T cell receptor beta chains were sequenced from one sample in a study of blood T cell repertoires in COVID-19. Sequencing used immunoSEQ multiplex PCR; TCRdb keeps in-frame clones, though not all of them. The sample shows roughly 260,000 clones, around 86% of them seen only once. The sequencing input was peripheral blood. Receptor source: a man between 40 and 49 years old who had recovered from COVID-19.

This clone has more than one count but fewer than ten. J is TRBJ1-5 and V is TRBV20-1; TRBD1 matches 7 bases. The CDR3 contains 14 residues. Losses at the gene ends were 3 bases for V and 4 bases for J; bases not matched to a gene: 6. CDR1 is DFQATT and CDR2 is SNEGSKA in the germline V gene (reference sequence). The CDR3 here is CSASKSGQNQPQHF. In nucleotides, the CDR3 is TGCAGTGCTAGTAAATCGGGACAGAATCAGCCCCAGCATTTT.

This chain connects TRBV7-2 to TRBJ2-7; 9 nucleotides agree with TRBD2. V lost 4 bases and J lost 4; bases outside the gene matches: 17. Germline values: CDR1 SGHTA, CDR2 FQGNSA. The CDR3 covers 18 residues. CDR3 nucleotides: TGTGCCAGCAGCTCAAGTAACCGAGCGGGAGGAAGCCGATACGAGCAGTACTTC. Residues: CASSSSNRAGGSRYEQYF.

The chain carries TRBV20-1 and TRBJ2-7, with 8 bases identical to TRBD1. The CDR3 covers 11 residues. Germline V gene sequence: CDR1 DFQATT, CDR2 SNEGSKA (reference sequence). V dropped 6 bases and J dropped 4; count of bases not matched to a gene: 2. The CDR3 loop reads CSAGQGYEQYF. CDR3 in DNA: TGCAGTGCAGGACAGGGTTACGAGCAGTACTTC.

The rearrangement joins TRBV21-1 to TRBJ2-7; the tabulated D call, TRBD1, remains unverified against the DNA. TRBV21-1 is a pseudogene locus. This CDR3 comprises 14 residues. In DNA form, the CDR3 reads TGTGCCAGCAGCTCCCCAGGTTACCGAGACGAGCAGTACTTC. It codes for CASSSPGYRDEQYF.

The chain carries TRBV18 and TRBJ1-1; 9 bases line up with TRBD1. This CDR3 comprises 14 residues. In germline, CDR1 is KGHSH, CDR2 LQKENI. J gave up 5 bases and V 6 bases, and 7 bases lay outside the gene matches. CDR3 residues: CASSLDRGRTEAFF. The CDR3 region has the DNA TGTGCCAGCTCCTTGGACAGGGGCAGGACTGAAGCTTTCTTT.

The chain carries TRBV9 and TRBJ2-1; 9 bases match TRBD2. The V gene's germline CDR1 is SGDLS and CDR2 YYNGEE. This CDR3 is 16 amino acids long. Trimming took 3 bases from V and 5 from J; bases not matched to a gene: 9. CDR3 protein: CASSGNSGSFNNEQFF. In DNA form, the CDR3 reads TGTGCCAGCAGCGGGAATAGCGGGAGTTTTAACAATGAGCAGTTCTTC.

This sequence joins TRBV2 and TRBJ2-5, with 8 bases aligning to TRBD1. V lost 5 bases, J lost 5 bases, and 13 bases stayed unmatched. The CDR3 is 16 residues long. Germline CDR1 SNHLY, CDR2 FYNNEI. CDR3 residues: CASSLTGAGGVETQYF. CDR3 DNA: TGTGCCAGCAGTTTAACCGGAGCAGGGGGCGTGGAGACCCAGTACTTC. Together with reference TRBV2 and TRBJ2-5, the CDR3 gives the full variable domain: EPEVTQTPSHQVTQMGQEVILRCVPISNHLYFYWYRQILGQKVEFLVSFYNNEISEKSEIFDDQFSVERPDGSNFTLKIRSTKLEDSAMYFCASSLTGAGGVETQYFGPGTRLLVL.

This chain uses TRBV13 with TRBJ2-7, with 11 bases lining up with TRBD1. The V and J ends lost 1 base and 3 bases, in that order; junction bases with no gene match: 5. This CDR3 has 16 amino acids. Per the germline V gene, CDR1 is PRHDT and CDR2 is FYEKMQ (reference sequence). For the CDR3, the DNA is TGTGCCAGCAGCTTAGCCCGGGACAGGGGGTACTACGAGCAGTACTTC. Residues: CASSLARDRGYYEQYF.

The rearrangement joins TRBV7-9 to TRBJ2-7; possible D gene TRBD1, 5 bases. There are 12 residues in the CDR3. Looked up from germline, CDR1 is SEHNR and CDR2 is FQNEAQ (reference sequence). V was pared by 8 bases and J by 5 bases, with 13 bases between. The CDR3 DNA reads as TGTGCCAGCCGCCTTTGGGGCAACGAGCAGTACTTC. This sequence encodes CASRLWGNEQYF.

This clone has a single count. The chain is built from TRBV2 and TRBJ1-1; D possibly corresponds to TRBD1 (5 bases). The germline V gene encodes CDR1 SNHLY and CDR2 FYNNEI. The CDR3 sequence is 15 residues long. V lost 0 bases to trimming and J lost 1 base, with 9 bases between them. The CDR3 region is CASSEAPTGNTEAFF. The CDR3, as DNA: TGTGCCAGCAGTGAAGCGCCCACAGGGAACACTGAAGCTTTCTTT.

The chain links TRBV27 to TRBJ1-6; D perhaps matches TRBD1 (5 bases). Trimming cost V 1 base and J 3 bases, with 10 bases left between them. The CDR3 totals 16 residues. CDR1 and CDR2 (germline): MNHEY, SMNVEV (reference sequence). CDR3 in amino acids: CASSLYPGLYNSPLHF. The CDR3 DNA follows: TGTGCCAGCAGTTTATACCCGGGACTCTATAATTCACCCCTCCACTTT.

The chain is built from TRBV5-1 and TRBJ2-7; D remains unclear. Germline lookup yields CDR1 SGHRS and CDR2 YFSETQ. Between the trimmed V and J ends, which lost 0 bases and 0 bases, there was a span of 10 bases. The CDR3 has 15 amino acids. CDR3 coding DNA: TGCGCCAGCAGCTTGGAACCAAACTACTCCTACGAGCAGTACTTC. Encoded protein: CASSLEPNYSYEQYF. The full variable domain, its missing parts supplied by reference TRBV5-1 and TRBJ2-7, is KAGVTQTPRYLIKTRGQQVTLSCSPISGHRSVSWYQQTPGQGLQFLFEYFSETQRNKGNFPGRFSGRQFSNSRSEMNVSTLELGDSALYLCASSLEPNYSYEQYFGPGTRLTVT.

This chain uses TRBV18 with TRBJ1-2; the D is unclear. The ends were cut back, 6 bases at V and 2 bases at J, with 10 bases in the middle. The CDR3 is 13 amino acids. In germline, CDR1 is KGHSH, CDR2 LQKENI. CDR3 in DNA: TGTGCCAGCTCCCGCGGTCAGAACTATGGCTACACCTTC. Amino acids: CASSRGQNYGYTF.

The gene calls are TRBV18 and TRBJ2-3; D uncertain. This CDR3 is built from 15 residues. Germline V lookup: CDR1 KGHSH, CDR2 LQKENI. Trimming took 3 bases from V and 2 from J, leaving 12 bases between them. In DNA, the CDR3 is TGTGCCAGCTCACCTTGGGCCAGGCCCACAGATACGCAGTATTTT. Its translation: CASSPWARPTDTQYF.

The chain has TRBV27 and TRBJ2-1; maybe TRBD2 (5 bases). Germline values: CDR1 MNHEY, CDR2 SMNVEV (reference sequence). This CDR3 contains 17 residues. The germline V and J ends were trimmed by 5 bases and 0 bases, with 17 bases remaining between them. CDR3 nucleotides: TGTGCCAGCAGTCGGAGGACTTTGGGGAGCTCCTACAATGAGCAGTTCTTC. It translates to CASSRRTLGSSYNEQFF.

This clone appeared a single time. The V call is TRBV2, the J call TRBJ1-4, with a weak D call TRBD1 (5 bases). V gave up 7 bases and J gave up 5 bases, with 17 bases separating them. Germline V gives CDR1 SNHLY, CDR2 FYNNEI. The CDR3 covers 15 residues. CDR3 protein: CASNLPGYLNEKLFF. In nucleotides, the CDR3 is TGTGCCAGCAATCTACCAGGGTACTTGAATGAAAAACTGTTTTTT.

On this clone itself: A read error may produce the germline difference seen at one junction end. J is TRBJ1-2 and V is TRBV4-1; the D gene is possibly TRBD1 (6 bases). The CDR3 spans 15 residues. Per the germline V gene, CDR1 is MGHRA and CDR2 is YSYEKL. As DNA, the CDR3 is TGCGCCAGCAGCCAAGCACGGACAGCCTACTACGGCTACACCTTC. Translating gives CASSQARTAYYGYTF.

This chain links TRBV9 with TRBJ2-7, with 7 bases identical to TRBD1. V lost 3 bases to trimming and J lost 3 bases; unmatched junction nucleotides: 3. CDR1 SGDLS and CDR2 YYNGEE come from the germline V gene. The CDR3 is 13 residues long. This chain's CDR3 is CASSASGGYEQYF. CDR3 DNA sequence: TGTGCCAGCAGCGCCTCAGGGGGCTACGAGCAGTACTTC.

The chain carries TRBV25-1 and TRBJ1-2; TRBD1 is a possible D gene (5 bases). The CDR3 is made up of 13 amino acids. From germline, CDR1 is MGHDK and CDR2 SYGVNS. Deletions cut 5 bases from V and 4 bases from J, with 11 bases between. The CDR3 is CASSPNRPYGYTF. The CDR3 DNA is TGTGCCAGCAGTCCGAACAGGCCCTATGGCTACACCTTC.

This clone occurred a few times. The rearrangement links TRBV2 to TRBJ2-5, with a weak D call TRBD2 (7 bases). Germline CDR1 and CDR2: SNHLY and FYNNEI. V was shortened by 1 base and J by 4 bases, with 10 bases between the two germline ends. The CDR3 has 14 residues. The CDR3 sequence: CASSEVGGVETQYF. Here the CDR3 DNA reads TGTGCCAGCAGTGAAGTAGGGGGGGTAGAGACCCAGTACTTC.

On this clone itself: No DNA is shown, since the ends of the CDR3 on it are uncertain; the CDR3 is the one TCRdb lists. V and J are TRBV21-1 and TRBJ1-1. TRBV21-1 is an annotated pseudogene. Ends included, the CDR3 has 16 residues. The CDR3 sequence is CASSPKGWGRGTEAFF.